The clone carrying this TCR beta chain was observed many times. The authors amplified TCR beta CDR3 regions, and they did so from RNA transcripts for repertoire sequencing. Second-round multiplex PCR came after a first-round RT-PCR that employed HTBI primers. Via MiXCR, TCRdb re-called the multiplex PCR reads, giving one row per CDR3 protein. The top ten hold approximately 30% of the sample, which has 40,000 or so distinct CDR3 sequences, about half seen once. This CDR3 comprises 12 residues. V lost 3 bases and J 2 bases, leaving 6 bases between the germline ends. The germline V gene has CDR1 DFQATT and CDR2 SNEGSKA (reference sequence). This entry comes from a study of Graves' ophthalmopathy and Graves' hyperthyroidism.

This TCR was recovered from an adult woman with stable Graves' hyperthyroidism. The specimen sequenced was peripheral blood. This chain uses TRBV20-1 with TRBJ2-3; D uncertain. The CDR3 protein is CSASLDTDTQYF. As DNA, the CDR3 is TGCAGTGCTAGTCTCGACACAGATACGCAGTATTTT.